The rows below give T cell receptor beta chains drawn from one sample of a study of shared clonotypes between healthy human individuals. Generated by immunoSEQ multiplex PCR, the TCRdb table keeps only in-frame clones and is missing some. This sample carries roughly 2.2 million clones, over 90% of them seen once, and the ten largest clones take 0.39%. The specimen sequenced was naive CD4+ T cells from PBMCs. These receptor sequences come from a man aged 18 to 29 in good health. Some clones in this sample may be carry-over from other donors' samples. CDR3s include the opening cysteine and the closing phenylalanine or tryptophan. Fields, in order: J gene, clone size, V gene, D gene, CDR3 protein. D genes are given only for firm matches. Rows give clone size only sometimes, using once, few, many, or a class for an expanded clone.

TRBJ1-4	NA	TRBV10-3	NA	CAISDPPGVGTNEKLFF
TRBJ2-7	NA	TRBV6-5	TRBD1	CVAGQGSYEQYF
TRBJ1-2	NA	TRBV27	TRBD1	CASSLRTGNYGYTF
TRBJ2-3	NA	TRBV29-1	NA	CSVARGTDTQYF
TRBJ2-5	NA	TRBV7-8	TRBD2	CASLGLAGQETQYF
TRBJ1-3	NA	TRBV7-9	NA	CASSLGPYSGNTIYF
TRBJ2-7	once	TRBV7-8	NA	CASVGTQHPYEQYF
TRBJ1-2	NA	TRBV18	TRBD1	CASSPGQGGGYTF
TRBJ2-3	NA	TRBV19	NA	CASSPVHSDTQYF
TRBJ1-2	NA	TRBV7-9	NA	CASSDGDRGGYTF
TRBJ2-2	NA	TRBV5-4	NA	CASSLVSNTGELFF
TRBJ2-1	NA	TRBV5-5	NA	CASSLTNYNEQFF
TRBJ2-3	NA	TRBV12-5	NA	CASALLGTDTQYF
TRBJ2-2	NA	TRBV7-9	TRBD2	CASSSPGLAANTGELFF
TRBJ2-7	NA	TRBV18	TRBD2	CASSPGTISSYEQYF
TRBJ1-2	NA	TRBV9	NA	CASSRGGFLFASGYTF
TRBJ1-1	NA	TRBV5-1	NA	CASSLAGLSNTEAFF
TRBJ1-6	NA	TRBV28	NA	CASSLHNNSPLHF
TRBJ2-7	few	TRBV5-1	NA	CASSSDRSYEQYF
TRBJ1-1	NA	TRBV30	TRBD1	CAWTLKGRRGGSAFF
TRBJ1-2	NA	TRBV9	NA	CASSVEGHSNYGYTF
TRBJ2-7	NA	TRBV9	TRBD2	CASSVEGGRVYEQYF
TRBJ2-3	NA	TRBV27	NA	CASSSTWVGNTQYF
TRBJ2-1	NA	TRBV5-1	TRBD1	CASRPTTGGEQFF
TRBJ2-6	NA	TRBV5-4	NA	CASSPQWGNSGANVLTF
TRBJ2-1	NA	TRBV5-1	NA	CASRSQTGEGYNEQFF
TRBJ2-7	NA	TRBV4-1	NA	CASSQDQGPRDTRRYEQYF
TRBJ2-2	NA	TRBV7-9	TRBD2	CASSPREGLAGLTGELFF
TRBJ1-5	few	TRBV28	TRBD1	CASSLWDRANQPQHF
TRBJ2-7	NA	TRBV11-3	NA	CASSLGPPGLTYEQYF
TRBJ2-5	NA	TRBV10-2	TRBD2	CASTGTSGQETQYF
TRBJ2-7	NA	TRBV28	NA	CASRLRQESSYEQYF
TRBJ2-3	NA	TRBV7-2	TRBD2	CASSLALTSGLSDTQYF
TRBJ1-5	NA	TRBV5-1	NA	CASSEQGSNQPQHF
TRBJ1-4	NA	TRBV4-1	NA	CASSQDRVLNEKLFF
TRBJ1-2	NA	TRBV10-3	NA	CAISERVDGDGYTF
TRBJ2-7	NA	TRBV11-1	NA	CASGPTTGAYEQYF
TRBJ1-1	NA	TRBV5-1	TRBD1	CASSSQGAYTEAFF
TRBJ1-5	NA	TRBV7-9	NA	CASSSTAGAGNQPQHF
TRBJ2-5	NA	TRBV5-1	TRBD1	CASSSTGTGQETQYF
TRBJ2-5	once	TRBV15	NA	CATSRAKRETQYF
TRBJ1-1	NA	TRBV30	NA	CAWSHRPGVGTNTEAFF
TRBJ1-5	few	TRBV6-6	NA	CASSPGDQPQHF
TRBJ1-4	NA	TRBV19	NA	CASSRAGHPNEKLFF
TRBJ2-1	NA	TRBV7-2	TRBD2	CASSLRGGNNEQFF
TRBJ2-1	NA	TRBV14	NA	CASSQARSFRQSYNEQFF
TRBJ2-5	once	TRBV5-1	NA	CASSVLDRSQETQYF
TRBJ2-3	NA	TRBV4-3	TRBD1	CASSQLQGPDTQYF
TRBJ1-2	NA	TRBV5-1	NA	CASSFGAGDNYGYTF
TRBJ2-4	NA	TRBV10-2	NA	CASSEDRIAKNIQYF
TRBJ1-5	few	TRBV6-4	NA	CASSPDAGNQPQHF
TRBJ2-1	NA	TRBV4-3	NA	CASSRGVGSYNEQFF
TRBJ2-5	NA	TRBV5-1	NA	CASTDGRETQYF
TRBJ2-3	NA	TRBV18	TRBD2	CASSTGPSGTDTQYF
TRBJ2-5	NA	TRBV28	NA	CASSSPPGRPQETQYF
TRBJ2-7	NA	TRBV6-5	NA	CASSYSTGTEQYF
TRBJ2-7	once	TRBV7-9	TRBD1	CASSLGDRESEQYF
TRBJ2-3	NA	TRBV7-2	TRBD2	CASSSGLAGDTQYF
TRBJ2-1	NA	TRBV28	TRBD2	CASSLLASGSVHEQFF